One and the same sample provided the 20 T cell receptor beta chains below, sequenced in a study of T-cell memory formation after mild COVID-19. TCRdb reprocessed the 5' RACE reads via MiXCR and lists one record per CDR3 protein. The sample has fewer than 250,000 distinct CDR3 sequences; roughly a tenth are singletons. The source material was PBMCs or a T cell subset sorted from them (not recorded which). The receptor source for this set is a man younger than 35 who had mild COVID-19 (a few samples of this study predate the infection). Cell type and time point are not known.

There are a few counts of this clonotype. V is TRBV11-2 and J is TRBJ2-7; D possibly uses TRBD1 or TRBD2 (7 bases each). V lost 5 bases, J lost 3 bases, and 17 bases lay in between. This CDR3 region has 15 residues. CDR1 SGHAT and CDR2 FQNNGV come from the germline V gene. Written as DNA, the CDR3 is TGTGCCAGCAGCCCGGGGGGCAGGGGGTACTACGAGCAGTACGTC. Residues: CASSPGGRGYYEQYV.

This clonotype turned up a few times. This chain links TRBV5-6 with TRBJ1-6; 8 bases fit TRBD1. The V segment lost 1 base and the J segment 8 bases; nucleotides outside the gene matches: 8. This CDR3 region has 16 residues. The germline V gene has CDR1 SGHDT and CDR2 YYEEEE. DNA of the CDR3: TGTGCCAGCAGCTTGTGGGACAGGCCCCTACATTCACCCCTCCACTTT. This encodes CASSLWDRPLHSPLHF.

In its sample, this clonotype was seen many times. The chain recombines TRBV7-2 with TRBJ2-3, with D perhaps being TRBD1 or TRBD2 (5 bases each). This CDR3 is built from 18 residues. Germline V gives CDR1 SGHTA, CDR2 FQGNSA. Trimming pared 1 base from V and 3 bases from J, leaving 20 bases between. CDR3 sequence: CASSLVYPHGTVTDTQYF. As DNA, the CDR3 is TGTGCCAGCAGCTTAGTGTATCCCCACGGGACGGTAACAGATACGCAGTATTTT.

This clonotype was seen a handful of times. One junction end does not reproduce the germline sequence, and a read error may be involved. This chain connects TRBV20-1 to TRBJ1-6; D remains unclear. From germline, CDR1 is DFQATT and CDR2 SNEGSKA (reference sequence). The CDR3 contains 8 residues. The CDR3 nucleotides are TGCAGTGCTCATACGACCCTCTTT. Its translation: CSAHTTLF.

This clonotype was observed many times. The chain recombines TRBV5-1 with TRBJ2-7; D ambiguous. From germline, CDR1 is SGHRS and CDR2 YFSETQ. The germline V and J ends were trimmed by 0 bases and 2 bases, with 9 bases remaining between them. This CDR3 has 14 residues. CDR3 sequence (DNA): TGCGCCAGCAGCTTGGGAGGCCAAACCTACGAGCAGTACGTC. Its translation is CASSLGGQTYEQYV.

This clonotype has a count of ten or more. The rearrangement joins TRBV6-5 to TRBJ1-2; 11 positions agree with TRBD1. This CDR3 contains 13 residues. With 5 bases clipped from V and 5 bases from J, the junction kept 1 base outside the gene matches. Germline lookup yields CDR1 MNHEY and CDR2 SVGAGI. CDR3 in amino acids: CASSRDRGYGYTF. The CDR3 DNA reads TGTGCCAGCAGTCGGGACAGGGGGTATGGCTACACCTTC.

This clonotype was detected a few times. This rearrangement joins TRBV29-1 to TRBJ1-2; D is undetermined. Germline CDR1 SQVTM, CDR2 ANQGSEA. This CDR3 spans 13 amino acids. With 4 bases removed from V and 2 bases from J, the gap between germline ends came to 11 bases. In DNA form, the CDR3 reads TGCAGCGTTGGTAACAGCGAAAACTATGGCTACACCTTC. Amino acid sequence: CSVGNSENYGYTF.

This clonotype came up a few times. The chain couples TRBV6-5 to TRBJ1-1; D not resolved. The germline V gene has CDR1 MNHEY and CDR2 SVGAGI. The CDR3 covers 13 residues. Between the trimmed V and J ends, which lost 2 bases and 9 bases, there was a span of 13 bases. CDR3 bases: TGTGCCAGCAGTTACGATGGGTCCCTGAAAGCTTTCTTT. As protein: CASSYDGSLKAFF.

This clonotype was observed a few times. The rearrangement links TRBV12-3 or TRBV12-4 to TRBJ2-1, with D possibly being TRBD1 or TRBD2 (5 bases each). Trimming pared 7 bases from V and 8 bases from J, leaving 21 bases between. The CDR3 consists of 15 residues. CDR3 coding DNA: TGTGCCAGCATTCCGGGACCGTGGGGTTTTGATGAGCAGTTCTTC. Translation gives CASIPGPWGFDEQFF.

This chain links TRBV10-3 with TRBJ2-1; the match to TRBD2 covers 7 bases. The CDR3 has 13 amino acids. V trimming: 6 bases; J trimming: 4 bases; junction bases outside the gene matches: 3. CDR1 and CDR2 (germline): ENHRY, SYGVKD. CDR3 nucleotides: TGTGCCATCAGCGGGGGGTCTTACAATGAGCAGTTCTTC. Translation: CAISGGSYNEQFF.

This clonotype was counted between two and nine times. The V and J genes are TRBV9 and TRBJ1-5; no definite D call. Trimming pared 0 bases from V and 4 bases from J, leaving 5 bases between. The germline V gene encodes CDR1 SGDLS and CDR2 YYNGEE. This CDR3 region has 13 residues. The CDR3 reads CASSVEANQPQHF. DNA for the CDR3: TGTGCCAGCAGCGTAGAGGCGAATCAGCCCCAGCATTTT.

This clonotype was observed a handful of times. The gene calls are TRBV12-3 or TRBV12-4 and TRBJ2-5; 7 bases are a match to TRBD1. CDR3 length: 13 amino acids. V shed 3 bases, J shed 7 bases, and the junction held 5 bases outside the gene matches. The CDR3 coding sequence is TGTGCCAGCAGTTTGACAGGGTCAGGGACCCAGTACTTC. Amino acid sequence: CASSLTGSGTQYF.

This sequence joins TRBV7-9 and TRBJ2-3, with a tentative D call TRBD1 (8 bases). Trimming took 5 bases from V and 2 from J, leaving 17 bases between them. Germline V gives CDR1 SEHNR, CDR2 FQNEAQ (reference sequence). This CDR3 comprises 16 residues. The chain's CDR3 is CASSTRTGRATDTQYF. CDR3 in DNA: TGTGCCAGCAGCACCCGGACAGGGAGGGCCACAGATACGCAGTATTTT.

The rearrangement links TRBV10-1 to TRBJ2-6, with D perhaps assigned TRBD1 or TRBD2 (6 bases each). V gave up 5 bases and J gave up 2 bases, with 10 bases separating them. The CDR3 has 15 amino acids. Germline lookup yields CDR1 WNHNN and CDR2 SYGVQD (reference sequence). The CDR3 region has the DNA TGCGCCAGCAGTCAAGGGGGGCCTGGGGCCAACGTCCTGACTTTC. Protein product: CASSQGGPGANVLTF.

The rearrangement joins TRBV25-1 to TRBJ2-1; 8 bases are shared with TRBD1. The germline CDR1 and CDR2 sequences are MGHDK and SYGVNS. V shed 1 base, J shed 8 bases, and the junction held 10 bases outside the gene matches. The CDR3 loop spans 16 amino acids. This CDR3 is CASSESIGTGHHEQFF. The CDR3 region has the DNA TGTGCCAGCAGTGAATCCATAGGGACAGGCCATCATGAGCAGTTCTTC.

The table lists this clonotype with a few counts. This chain joins TRBV6-2 or TRBV6-3 and TRBJ2-1, with TRBD2 identical over 15 bases. With V trimmed by 6 bases and J by 10 bases, 4 bases remained unmatched. Germline V gene data show CDR1 as MNHEY and CDR2 as SVGEGT. The CDR3 runs to 14 residues. CDR3 residues: CASSGLAGGLEQFF. CDR3 DNA sequence: TGTGCCAGCAGCGGACTAGCGGGGGGGCTGGAGCAGTTCTTC.

The genes are TRBV5-1 and TRBJ1-1, with D perhaps matching TRBD1 (5 bases). CDR1 and CDR2 (germline): SGHRS, YFSETQ. Trimming shortened V by 4 bases and J by 1 base, and 14 bases separated the two germline ends. The CDR3 is made up of 15 amino acids. This CDR3 is CASSPGNPANTEAFF. The CDR3 DNA follows: TGCGCCAGCAGCCCAGGGAATCCCGCGAACACTGAAGCTTTCTTT.

This clonotype was seen more than once but under ten times. J is TRBJ2-1 and V is TRBV20-1, with 7 bases fitting TRBD1. The CDR3 has 14 amino acids. Per the germline V gene, CDR1 is DFQATT and CDR2 is SNEGSKA (reference sequence). With 1 base clipped from V and 7 bases from J, the junction kept 7 bases outside the gene matches. CDR3 sequence (DNA): TGCAGTGCTAGAGGGTTCGTACAGGGGAATGAGCAGTTCTTC. This sequence encodes CSARGFVQGNEQFF.

This clonotype was observed a handful of times. The chain recombines TRBV19 with TRBJ2-5; D remains ambiguous. Germline V gene data show CDR1 as LNHDA and CDR2 as SQIVND (reference sequence). The CDR3 contains 14 residues. V lost 0 bases, J lost 0 bases, and 5 bases lay in between. This CDR3 reads CASSIDKDQETQYF. DNA of the CDR3: TGTGCCAGTAGTATAGATAAAGACCAAGAGACCCAGTACTTC.

The chain joins TRBV18 to TRBJ2-7; unclear D gene. V shed 2 bases and J shed 1 base, with 12 bases lying between them. Germline V gene data show CDR1 as KGHSH and CDR2 as LQKENI. The CDR3 sequence is 15 residues long. This CDR3 reads CASSPDWTDSYEQYV. The CDR3 region has the DNA TGTGCCAGCTCACCAGATTGGACGGATTCCTACGAGCAGTACGTC.